This T cell receptor beta chain was found in a study of human versus mouse CDR3 diversity and MHC coevolution. Clones were read by immunoSEQ multiplex PCR, and TCRdb kept only the in-frame ones, dropping some. The profile covers roughly 80,000 clones, with around 93% appearing a single time and 0.15% taken by the ten largest. This CDR3 contains 14 residues. Germline V gene data show CDR1 as SGDLS and CDR2 as YYNGEE. V lost 0 bases to trimming and J lost 3 bases, with 10 bases between them. Sorting isolated naive CD4 T cells lacking CD45RO and expressing CD62L. Sequenced material: naive CD4+ T cells from blood. Specified subset: CD45RO-negative CD62L-positive naive CD4 T cells. This receptor was identified in a person aged 25 to 75 in good health. The gene calls are TRBV9 and TRBJ2-7, with a possible D match to TRBD1 (6 bases). The DNA for the CDR3 is TGTGCCAGCAGCGTAGCACAGGGAAGCTACGAGCAGTACTTC. It translates to CASSVAQGSYEQYF.